Listed here are 8 T cell receptor beta chains from one sample, sequenced in a study of multiple sclerosis patients with progressive multifocal leukoencephalopathy. TCRdb's copy holds only in-frame clones and misses some; the assay was immunoSEQ multiplex PCR. Among fewer than 35,000 clones listed, roughly 92% were seen once. The time point: before natalizumab initiation. Sequencing input: PBMCs. These receptors were collected from a man between 25 and 39 years old with multiple sclerosis.

Turning to this clone: The sample contains more than one DNA sequence encoding this CDR3. This chain joins TRBV7-9 and TRBJ2-5; no definite D call. The CDR3 extends over 13 amino acids. The V and J ends lost 1 base and 4 bases respectively, with 7 bases between them. CDR1 is SEHNR, CDR2 FQNEAQ, per germline (reference sequence). The DNA of the CDR3 is TGTGCCAGCAGCTTAGTTCCAGGAGAGACCCAGTACTTC. This translates into CASSLVPGETQYF. The whole variable domain, filled in from reference TRBV7-9 and TRBJ2-5, reads DTGVSQNPRHKITKRGQNVTFRCDPISEHNRLYWYRQTLGQGPEFLTYFQNEAQLEKSRLLSDRFSAERPKGSFSTLEIQRTEQGDSAMYLCASSLVPGETQYFGPGTRLLVL.

J is TRBJ1-2 and V is TRBV6-5, with 7 nucleotides matching TRBD1. This CDR3 has 16 residues. Germline trimming cut 4 bases from V and 4 bases from J; bases unmatched to any gene: 12. From germline, CDR1 is MNHEY and CDR2 SVGAGI. CDR3 in amino acids: CASSSRDSPAGYGYTF. The CDR3 DNA sequence: TGTGCCAGCAGTTCCCGGGACAGCCCGGCAGGCTATGGCTACACCTTC.

The chain combines TRBV7-2 with TRBJ2-1; D is possibly TRBD2 (5 bases). CDR1 and CDR2 (germline): SGHTA, FQGNSA. This CDR3 region has 13 residues. The germline V and J ends were trimmed by 6 bases and 5 bases, with 11 bases remaining between them. The chain's CDR3 is CASSLDWNNEQFF. Here the CDR3 DNA reads TGTGCCAGCAGTTTGGACTGGAACAATGAGCAGTTCTTC.

The genes are TRBV4-3 and TRBJ2-6; D is ambiguous. Trimming took 0 bases from V and 1 from J, leaving 7 bases between them. There are 16 residues in the CDR3. Germline values: CDR1 LGHNA, CDR2 YSLEER. CDR3 sequence (DNA): TGCGCCAGCAGCCAAGAGTCGTGGTCTGGGGCCAACGTCCTGACTTTC. This gives the protein CASSQESWSGANVLTF.

This clone showed up just once. The chain uses TRBV19 and TRBJ2-5; 8 bases map to TRBD2. V dropped 6 bases and J dropped 0; count of bases not matched to a gene: 6. Looked up from germline, CDR1 is LNHDA and CDR2 is SQIVND (reference sequence). The CDR3 covers 15 residues. The chain's CDR3 is CASRPGTSHQETQYF. CDR3 DNA: TGTGCCAGTAGGCCTGGGACTAGTCACCAAGAGACCCAGTACTTC.

This clone has only one observation. The CDR3 loop reads CASSYLTDSTNEKLFF. CDR3 bases: TGCGCCAGCAGCTACTTGACAGACTCAACTAATGAAAAACTGTTTTTT. The chain uses TRBV5-1 and TRBJ1-4; tentative D call: TRBD1 (5 bases). The germline V and J ends were trimmed by 3 bases and 0 bases, with 12 bases remaining between them. From germline, CDR1 is SGHRS and CDR2 YFSETQ. The CDR3 contains 16 residues.

The chain couples TRBV4-3 to TRBJ2-7; possibly TRBD2 for D (6 bases). Germline V gives CDR1 LGHNA, CDR2 YSLEER. The CDR3 is 17 amino acids. V gave up 0 bases and J gave up 0 bases, with 15 bases separating them. CDR3 loop: CASSQDKVADPSYEQYF. DNA of the CDR3: TGCGCCAGCAGCCAAGATAAGGTAGCGGATCCCTCCTACGAGCAGTACTTC.

The chain uses TRBV5-4 and TRBJ2-5; D gene ambiguous. Per the germline V gene, CDR1 is SGHNT and CDR2 is YYREEE (reference sequence). The CDR3 totals 15 residues. Between the trimmed V and J ends, which lost 0 bases and 1 base, there was a span of 10 bases. The CDR3 sequence is CASSLEYGFQETQYF. The CDR3 DNA reads TGTGCCAGCAGCTTGGAATACGGATTCCAAGAGACCCAGTACTTC.